One sample yielded the 19 T cell receptor beta chains listed below, sequenced in a study of cytomegalovirus exposure and HLA in healthy donors. Primers included in the PCR were 60 Vbeta and 13 Jbeta primers. Assay used: immunoSEQ multiplex PCR; TCRdb lists only in-frame clones, some missing. Of about 130,000 clones in the sample, around 80% are singletons; the top ten hold 6.5% to 7%. Sequencing was carried out using PBMCs. The receptors originated from a man aged 35-49 years in good health and CMV-seropositive.

The chain combines TRBV5-6 with TRBJ1-5, with a possible D match to TRBD1 (5 bases). With 0 bases removed from V and 5 bases from J, the gap between germline ends came to 15 bases. This CDR3 spans 16 amino acids. The germline gives CDR1 SGHDT, CDR2 YYEEEE. CDR3 nucleotides: TGTGCCAGCAGCTTGGGGGGGGTGGCGATATATCAGCCCCAGCATTTT. Amino acid sequence: CASSLGGVAIYQPQHF.

This rearrangement joins TRBV27 to TRBJ2-1; 14 bases match TRBD2. Per the germline V gene, CDR1 is MNHEY and CDR2 is SMNVEV (reference sequence). V trimming: 7 bases; J trimming: 7 bases; junction bases outside the gene matches: 9. The CDR3 length is 16 residues. Here the CDR3 reads CASTKGLAGVKNEQFF. In nucleotides, the CDR3 is TGTGCCAGCACTAAGGGACTAGCGGGAGTGAAAAATGAGCAGTTCTTC.

CDR3 in DNA: TGTGCCAGCAGGACCGGGACAGGGTTTTACCAAGAGACCCAGTACTTC. Protein sequence: CASRTGTGFYQETQYF. The chain combines TRBV27 with TRBJ2-5, with 9 bases aligning to TRBD1. Germline CDR1 is MNHEY and CDR2 is SMNVEV (reference sequence). This CDR3 spans 16 amino acids. The trim removed 6 bases at V and 0 bases at J, leaving 8 bases unmatched.

The chain carries TRBV19 and TRBJ2-1, with TRBD2 matching over 7 bases. Germline lookup yields CDR1 LNHDA and CDR2 SQIVND (reference sequence). This CDR3 comprises 15 residues. With 7 bases clipped from V and 0 bases from J, the junction kept 6 bases outside the gene matches. The DNA for the CDR3 is TGTGCCAGTACCCCAGCGGGGTTCTCCTACAATGAGCAGTTCTTC. This encodes CASTPAGFSYNEQFF.

The CDR3 is CASSLRPGGPGNTIYF. The CDR3 DNA is TGTGCCAGCAGCTTACGGCCAGGGGGCCCTGGAAACACCATATATTTT. The V and J genes are TRBV7-2 and TRBJ1-3; 8 bases map to TRBD1. The CDR3 length is 16 residues. Germline CDR1 and CDR2: SGHTA and FQGNSA. J was trimmed by 2 bases and V by 2 bases; bases with no gene match: 5.

The rearrangement uses TRBV19 and TRBJ1-2; 7 positions agree with TRBD1. Unmatched junction bases numbered 6, after V lost 5 bases and J lost 6 bases. Germline CDR1 LNHDA, CDR2 SQIVND (reference sequence). The CDR3 has 13 residues. CDR3 bases: TGTGCCAGTAGTTATACAACAGGGGATGGCTACACCTTC. Protein product: CASSYTTGDGYTF.

This chain links TRBV18 with TRBJ1-2; 8 bases match TRBD1. V gave up 2 bases and J gave up 6 bases; unmatched junction bases: 14. This CDR3 has 17 amino acids. Germline V CDR1 and CDR2: KGHSH, LQKENI. CDR3 sequence reads: CASSPFRGRGHEDGYTF. Here the CDR3 DNA reads TGTGCCAGCTCACCATTCCGGGGCAGGGGGCATGAGGATGGCTACACCTTC.

This rearrangement joins TRBV5-4 to TRBJ2-7; no clear D gene. Germline V CDR1 and CDR2: SGHNT, YYREEE (reference sequence). V was shortened by 0 bases and J by 1 base, with 8 bases between the two germline ends. The CDR3 sequence is 14 residues long. The CDR3 coding sequence is TGTGCCAGCAGCTTGGGCGGCGGATCCTACGAGCAGTACTTC. Translated: CASSLGGGSYEQYF.

The J gene is TRBJ2-3, the V gene TRBV5-1, with TRBD2 identical over 13 bases. Germline CDR1 SGHRS, CDR2 YFSETQ. Trimming cost V 7 bases and J 1 base; bases outside gene matches: 3. The CDR3 sequence is 15 residues long. The CDR3 sequence is CASAGTSGGTDTQYF. Written as DNA, the CDR3 is TGCGCCAGCGCCGGGACTAGCGGGGGCACAGATACGCAGTATTTT. Using reference TRBV5-1 and TRBJ2-3 for the parts outside the CDR3, the full variable domain is KAGVTQTPRYLIKTRGQQVTLSCSPISGHRSVSWYQQTPGQGLQFLFEYFSETQRNKGNFPGRFSGRQFSNSRSEMNVSTLELGDSALYLCASAGTSGGTDTQYFGPGTRLTVL.

The chain has TRBV5-1 and TRBJ2-4; D unresolved. Per germline, CDR1 SGHRS and CDR2 YFSETQ. V was clipped by 0 bases and J by 4 bases, with 8 bases between them. There are 14 residues in the CDR3. In DNA form, the CDR3 reads TGCGCCAGCAGCTTGGTGGGCCGAAAAAACATTCAGTACTTC. Its protein is CASSLVGRKNIQYF.

The DNA of the CDR3 is TGTGCCAGCAGCTTAGGTTTTGGCGGCCAGCCCCAGCATTTT. The encoded protein is CASSLGFGGQPQHF. The gene calls are TRBV7-2 and TRBJ1-5; D remains ambiguous. The CDR3 runs to 14 residues. V was cut by 1 base and J by 7 bases, with 11 bases left in between. Per the germline V gene, CDR1 is SGHTA and CDR2 is FQGNSA. The full variable domain, completed using reference TRBV7-2 and TRBJ1-5, is GAGVSQSPSNKVTEKGKDVELRCDPISGHTALYWYRQSLGQGLEFLIYFQGNSAPDKSGLPSDRFSAERTGGSVSTLTIQRTQQEDSAVYLCASSLGFGGQPQHFGDGTRLSIL.

The chain recombines TRBV30 with TRBJ2-3; a weak D match, TRBD2 (5 bases). Germline values: CDR1 GTSNPN, CDR2 SVGIG (reference sequence). V gave up 4 bases and J gave up 0 bases, with 14 bases separating them. This CDR3 has 15 amino acids. CDR3 in DNA: TGTGCCTGGAAGGTAGCGCGCCGTAGCACAGATACGCAGTATTTT. As protein: CAWKVARRSTDTQYF.

This clone appeared a single time. In DNA, the CDR3 is TGTGCCAGCCGGGACACCCTATTCCTGGAGCAGTACTTC. It specifies CASRDTLFLEQYF. This chain links TRBV6-1 with TRBJ2-7; D possibly corresponds to TRBD1 (6 bases). This CDR3 has 13 amino acids. V dropped 8 bases and J dropped 7 bases, with 18 bases sitting between them. Per germline, CDR1 MNHNS and CDR2 SASEGT.

This clone was detected only once. The chain recombines TRBV30 with TRBJ2-7; tentatively, D is TRBD2 (6 bases). Germline loops: CDR1 GTSNPN, CDR2 SVGIG (reference sequence). This CDR3 has 11 residues. Trimming took 2 bases from V and 7 from J, leaving 9 bases between them. In DNA form, the CDR3 reads TGTGCCTGGAGTTGGAGGGGAGAGCAGTACTTC. Protein product: CAWSWRGEQYF. The entire variable domain, with the rest obtained from reference TRBV30 and TRBJ2-7, is as follows: SQTIHQWPATLVQPVGSPLSLECTVEGTSNPNLYWYRQAAGRGLQLLFYSVGIGQISSEVPQNLSASRPQDRQFILSSKKLLLSDSGFYLCAWSWRGEQYFGPGTRLTVT.

With respect to this clone: Other DNA sequences in the same sample also yield this CDR3. CDR3 loop: CASSLGQGATDTQYF. The CDR3 coding sequence is TGCGCCAGCAGCTTAGGACAGGGGGCAACAGATACGCAGTATTTT. V gene TRBV5-1 combines with J gene TRBJ2-3, with TRBD1 matching 11 bases. With 2 bases clipped from V and 3 bases from J, the junction kept 2 bases outside the gene matches. The CDR3 is made up of 15 amino acids. The V gene's germline CDR1 is SGHRS and CDR2 YFSETQ.

V and J are TRBV6-1 and TRBJ2-7, with a weak D call TRBD2 (5 bases). Trimming removed 11 bases from V and 7 bases from J, with 18 bases in between. Germline values: CDR1 MNHNS, CDR2 SASEGT. The CDR3 runs to 12 residues. CDR3 DNA: TGTGCCGCGGGTCCTTTCTTGGAGGAGCAGTACTTC. Protein product: CAAGPFLEEQYF.

The chain recombines TRBV6-1 with TRBJ2-1; 7 nucleotides line up with TRBD2. This CDR3 spans 15 amino acids. The germline CDR1 and CDR2 sequences are MNHNS and SASEGT. V was pared by 4 bases and J by 0 bases, with 3 bases of the junction left unmatched. The CDR3 DNA sequence: TGTGCCAGCAGTGCGACGGGAGGCTCCTACAATGAGCAGTTCTTC. It is translated as CASSATGGSYNEQFF.

This rearrangement joins TRBV14 to TRBJ1-2, with 7 bases fitting TRBD1. Trimming removed 1 base from V and 5 bases from J; junction bases left unmatched: 7. This CDR3 is 15 amino acids long. Germline-derived CDR1 and CDR2 are SGHDN and FVKESK. CDR3 residues: CASSQVEYRGYGYTF. The CDR3, as DNA: TGTGCCAGCAGCCAAGTGGAATACAGGGGATATGGCTACACCTTC.

This clone has a single count. The rearrangement joins TRBV2 to TRBJ2-1, with 10 bases matching TRBD2. V shed 3 bases, J shed 5 bases, and the junction held 1 base outside the gene matches. The CDR3 covers 14 residues. CDR1 is SNHLY and CDR2 is FYNNEI in the germline V gene. The CDR3 DNA follows: TGTGCCAGCAGTGACCTAGCGGGAGACAATGAGCAGTTCTTC. This encodes CASSDLAGDNEQFF.